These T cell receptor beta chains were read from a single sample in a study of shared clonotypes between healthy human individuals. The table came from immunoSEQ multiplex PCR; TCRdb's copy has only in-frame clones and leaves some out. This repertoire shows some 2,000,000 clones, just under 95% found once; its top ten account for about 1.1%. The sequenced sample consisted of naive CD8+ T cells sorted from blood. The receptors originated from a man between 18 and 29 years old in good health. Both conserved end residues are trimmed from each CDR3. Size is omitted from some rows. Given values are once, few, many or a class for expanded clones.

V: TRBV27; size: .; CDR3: ASSLWDSGANVLT
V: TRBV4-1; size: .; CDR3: ASSQVWVPSPHEQF
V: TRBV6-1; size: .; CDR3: ASSVTPGLNTGELF
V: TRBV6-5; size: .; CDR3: ASSYKGPNSPLH
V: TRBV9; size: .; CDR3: ASRSPGQGNGYT
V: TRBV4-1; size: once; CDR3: ASSQEGTSGGAAAYEQY
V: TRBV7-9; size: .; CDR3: ASSLARGQANTEAF
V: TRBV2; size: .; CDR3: ASLEGASSNYGYT
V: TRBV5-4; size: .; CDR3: ASSLASGFVNTEAF
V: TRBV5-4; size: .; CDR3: ASSFDSSPYEQY
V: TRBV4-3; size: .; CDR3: ASSQDTGDGNTIY
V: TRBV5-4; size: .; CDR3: ASSFQDSYNEQF
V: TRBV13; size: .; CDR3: ASSSRTSKTQETQY
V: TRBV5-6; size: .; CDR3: ASSPQGGTEAF
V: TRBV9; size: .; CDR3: ASSVVGVSLDTQY
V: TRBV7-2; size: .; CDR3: ASSLVTYTYEQY
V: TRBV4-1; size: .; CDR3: ASSQGGM
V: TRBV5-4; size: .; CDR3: ASGLQGYEQY
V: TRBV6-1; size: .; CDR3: ASSEPGPEETQY
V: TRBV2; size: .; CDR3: ASSEAVAGGEDTQY
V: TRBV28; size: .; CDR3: ASSFGTGGTEAF
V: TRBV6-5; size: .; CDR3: ASSNTQHSGNTIY
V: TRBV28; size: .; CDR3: ASSLSGGSAEAF
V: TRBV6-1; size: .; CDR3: ASSERNILEYNTGELF
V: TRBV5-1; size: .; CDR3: ASRNGGFTQETQY
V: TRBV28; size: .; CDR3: ASSLLTGTEAF
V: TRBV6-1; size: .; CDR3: ASILTGGIGYT
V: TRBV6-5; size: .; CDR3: ASSYSGQEQPQH
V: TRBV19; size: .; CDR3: ASSIAPRELGNEQF
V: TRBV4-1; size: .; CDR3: ASSQGWKTAYEQY
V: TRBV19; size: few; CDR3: ASRGQGGQPQH
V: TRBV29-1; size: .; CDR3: SATSARSYEQY
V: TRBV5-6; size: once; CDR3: ASSPWDNSYEQY
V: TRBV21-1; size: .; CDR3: ASSKGALGSPLH
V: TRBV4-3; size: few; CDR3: ASSQEMPSYEQY
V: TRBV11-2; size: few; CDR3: ASSFSRETNSPLH
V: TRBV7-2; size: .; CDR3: ASSTPVGMDTEVF
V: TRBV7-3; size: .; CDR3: ASSYPPGQQF
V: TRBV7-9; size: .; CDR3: ASSYGTGEQY
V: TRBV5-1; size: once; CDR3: ASSLAPGSYEQY
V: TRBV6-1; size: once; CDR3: ASRDRDYQETQY
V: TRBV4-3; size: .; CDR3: ASSQDSTGTTEETQY
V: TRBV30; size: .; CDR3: AWRRDIGVQY
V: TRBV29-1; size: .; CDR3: SVEGGRAYNEQF